This paragraph covers one T cell receptor (beta chain) sequence. The data are from a study of OX40 agonist ivuxolimab in advanced cancers. CDR3 length: 16 amino acids. Trimming took off 4 bases at V and 5 bases at J, with 18 bases between the two ends. CDR1 SGHNT and CDR2 YYREEE come from the germline V gene (reference sequence). Sequencing was performed with immunoSEQ multiplex PCR; in TCRdb, only in-frame clones are kept and a portion is missing. In the table there are 70,000 to 95,000 clones, around 88% of which are singletons. This receptor was identified in an adult with an advanced solid tumor such as melanoma, head and neck, liver or kidney cancer. The chain joins TRBV5-4 to TRBJ1-4; a weak D match, TRBD1 (6 bases). Sequencing was performed on CD4+ or CD8+ T cells sorted from blood, taken in a trial of the OX40 agonist ivuxolimab. The CDR3 bases are TGTGCCAGCAGCCCCCGGGTGGGGGCAAGGAATGAAAAACTGTTTTTT. Its translation: CASSPRVGARNEKLFF.